The entry below describes one T cell receptor (beta chain). What it binds is unknown. The donor group consisted entirely of healthy Caucasians. The sample comes from a study of identical twins. Study conclusions and caveats: Excess low generation probability was seen in twin-shared out-of-frame alpha sequences. Sharing of beta out-of-frame sequences by twins showed a weaker excess.

The ends lost 4 bases at V and 1 base at J; junction bases unmatched: 4. This CDR3 comprises 15 residues. CDR1 and CDR2 from the germline V gene are SGHAT and FQNNGV. Through template switching, a universal primer site was introduced, and the cDNA contained unique molecular identifiers. TCRdb re-called the 5' RACE reads through MiXCR, storing one row per CDR3 protein. This table holds 450,000 or so distinct CDR3 sequences, about 14% found once. The sample was also linked to a second study, of yellow fever vaccine responses in identical twins.

This chain links TRBV11-2 with TRBJ2-3, with 8 bases identical to TRBD1. Sequenced input: CD4+ T cells sorted from blood. The sequence derives from a woman between 18 and 30 years old in good health. In DNA, the CDR3 is TGTGCCAGCAGCTGGACAGGGTTTGGCACAGATACGCAGTATTTT. Its protein is CASSWTGFGTDTQYF.